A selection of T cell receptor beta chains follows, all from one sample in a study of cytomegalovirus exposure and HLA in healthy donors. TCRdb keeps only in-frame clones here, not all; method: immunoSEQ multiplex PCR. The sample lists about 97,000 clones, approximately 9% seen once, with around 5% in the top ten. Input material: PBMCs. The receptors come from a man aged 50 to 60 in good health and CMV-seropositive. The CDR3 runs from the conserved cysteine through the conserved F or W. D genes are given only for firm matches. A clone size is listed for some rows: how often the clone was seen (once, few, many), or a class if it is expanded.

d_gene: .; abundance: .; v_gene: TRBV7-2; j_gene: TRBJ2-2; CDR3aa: CASSKRGVGNTGELFF; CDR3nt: TGTGCCAGCAGCAAAAGGGGTGTTGGGAACACCGGGGAGCTGTTTTTT
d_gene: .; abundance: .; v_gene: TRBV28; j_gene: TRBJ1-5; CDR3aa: CASSLAGNPNQPQHF; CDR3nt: TGTGCCAGCAGTTTAGCGGGGAATCCCAATCAGCCCCAGCATTTT
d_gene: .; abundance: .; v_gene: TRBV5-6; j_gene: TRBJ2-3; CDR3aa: CASSLSIGGGTDTQYF; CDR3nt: TGTGCCAGCAGCTTGAGTATAGGGGGGGGCACAGATACGCAGTATTTT
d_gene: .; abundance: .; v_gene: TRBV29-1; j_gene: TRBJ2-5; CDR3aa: CSVEGANQETQYF; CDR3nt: TGCAGCGTTGAAGGAGCTAATCAAGAGACCCAGTACTTC
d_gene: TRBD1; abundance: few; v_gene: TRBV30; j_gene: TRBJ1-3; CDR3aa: CAWRSRTGGNTIYF; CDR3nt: TGTGCCTGGAGGTCCCGGACAGGGGGAAACACCATATATTTT
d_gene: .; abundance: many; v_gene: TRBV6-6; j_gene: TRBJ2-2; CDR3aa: CASSYSRGYGELFF; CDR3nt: TGTGCCAGCAGTTACTCGAGAGGCTACGGGGAGCTGTTTTTT
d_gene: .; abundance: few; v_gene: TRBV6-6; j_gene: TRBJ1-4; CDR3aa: CASSQGQTATNEKLFF; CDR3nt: TGTGCCAGCAGCCAAGGACAGACTGCAACTAATGAAAAACTGTTTTTT
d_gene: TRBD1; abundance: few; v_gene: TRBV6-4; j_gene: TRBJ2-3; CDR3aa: CASSGTGGTDTQYF; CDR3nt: TGTGCCAGCAGTGGGACAGGGGGCACAGATACGCAGTATTTT
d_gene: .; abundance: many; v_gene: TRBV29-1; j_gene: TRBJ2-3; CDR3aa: CSVEGGRERGTDTQYF; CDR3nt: TGCAGCGTTGAAGGGGGTAGGGAGAGGGGCACAGATACGCAGTATTTT
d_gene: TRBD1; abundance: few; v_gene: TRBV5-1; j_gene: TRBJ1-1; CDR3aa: CASSADRGSVGTEAFF; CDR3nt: TGCGCCAGCAGCGCGGACAGGGGTAGTGTTGGCACTGAAGCTTTCTTT
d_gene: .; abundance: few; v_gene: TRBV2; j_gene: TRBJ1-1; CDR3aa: CASSRDSWGTEAFF; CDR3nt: TGTGCCAGCAGTAGGGACTCCTGGGGCACTGAAGCTTTCTTT
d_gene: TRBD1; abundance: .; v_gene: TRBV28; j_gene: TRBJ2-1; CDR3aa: CASIDRASGNEQFF; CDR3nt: TGTGCCAGCATTGACAGGGCCTCAGGGAATGAGCAGTTCTTC
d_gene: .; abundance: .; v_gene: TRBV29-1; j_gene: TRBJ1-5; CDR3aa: CSALLGTLSDQPQHF; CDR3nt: TGCAGCGCTCTACTCGGGACATTGAGCGATCAGCCCCAGCATTTT
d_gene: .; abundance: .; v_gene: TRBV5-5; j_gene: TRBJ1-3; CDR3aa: CASSLFEDTIYF; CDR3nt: TGTGCCAGCAGCTTGTTTGAGGACACCATATATTTT
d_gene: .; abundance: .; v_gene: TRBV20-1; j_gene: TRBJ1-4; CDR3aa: CSGEESTKLFF; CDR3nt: TGCAGTGGCGAGGAGTCGACGAAACTGTTTTTT
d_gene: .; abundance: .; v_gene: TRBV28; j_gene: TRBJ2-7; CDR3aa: CASIKGGGPYEQYF; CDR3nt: TGTGCCAGCATCAAGGGGGGGGGCCCTTACGAGCAGTACTTC
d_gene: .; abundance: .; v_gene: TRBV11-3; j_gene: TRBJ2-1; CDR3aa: CASSRQGSYNEQFF; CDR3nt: TGTGCCAGCAGCCGTCAGGGTTCCTACAATGAGCAGTTCTTC
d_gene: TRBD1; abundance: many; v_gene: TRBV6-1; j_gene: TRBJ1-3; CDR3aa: CASSKRQGNGNTIYF; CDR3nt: TGTGCCAGCAGCAAAAGACAGGGGAACGGAAACACCATATATTTT
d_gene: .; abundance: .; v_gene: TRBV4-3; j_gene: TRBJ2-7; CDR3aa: CASSQDPQGTNPYEQYF; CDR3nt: TGCGCCAGCAGCCAAGATCCCCAGGGGACAAACCCCTACGAGCAGTACTTC
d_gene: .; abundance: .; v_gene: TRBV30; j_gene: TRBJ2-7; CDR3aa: CAWSVPQRAYYEQYF; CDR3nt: TGTGCCTGGAGTGTACCCCAGCGGGCTTACTACGAGCAGTACTTC
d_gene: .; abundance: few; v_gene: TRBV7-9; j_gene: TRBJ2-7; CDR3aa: CASSPQRASYEQYF; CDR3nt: TGTGCCAGCAGCCCCCAGCGGGCATCCTACGAGCAGTACTTC
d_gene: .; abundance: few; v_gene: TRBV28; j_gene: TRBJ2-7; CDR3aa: CASSLGGQSYEQYF; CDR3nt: TGTGCCAGCAGTTTAGGTGGACAGTCCTACGAGCAGTACTTC
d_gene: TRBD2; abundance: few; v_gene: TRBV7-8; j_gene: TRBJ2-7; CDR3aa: CASSTDTGLAGPYEQYF; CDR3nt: TGTGCCAGCAGCACCGACACTGGACTAGCGGGACCCTACGAGCAGTACTTC
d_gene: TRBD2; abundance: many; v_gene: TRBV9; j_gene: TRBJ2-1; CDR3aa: CASSAPVGGGNEQFF; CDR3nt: TGTGCCAGCAGCGCACCAGTTGGGGGGGGCAATGAGCAGTTCTTC
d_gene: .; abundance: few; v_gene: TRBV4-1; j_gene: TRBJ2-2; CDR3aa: CASSQEGQYTGELFF; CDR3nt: TGCGCCAGCAGCCAAGAGGGACAATACACCGGGGAGCTGTTTTTT
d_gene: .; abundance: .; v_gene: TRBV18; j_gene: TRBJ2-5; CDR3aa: CASSPRQEETQYF; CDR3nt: TGTGCCAGCTCACCACGACAGGAGGAGACCCAGTACTTC
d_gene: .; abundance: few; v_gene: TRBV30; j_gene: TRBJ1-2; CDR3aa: CAWSVRVEGNYGYTF; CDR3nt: TGTGCCTGGAGTGTACGGGTCGAGGGAAACTATGGCTACACCTTC
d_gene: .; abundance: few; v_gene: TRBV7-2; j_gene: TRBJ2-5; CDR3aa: CASSSMLRRGETQYF; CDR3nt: TGTGCCAGCAGCTCGATGCTGAGGCGCGGAGAGACCCAGTACTTC
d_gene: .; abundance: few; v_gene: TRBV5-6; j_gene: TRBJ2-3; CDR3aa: CASRKLDYSTDTQYF; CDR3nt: TGTGCCAGCAGGAAACTAGACTATAGCACAGATACGCAGTATTTT
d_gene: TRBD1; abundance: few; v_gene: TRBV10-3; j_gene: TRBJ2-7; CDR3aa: CAIDQQGSGYEQYF; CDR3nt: TGTGCCATCGACCAACAGGGGTCGGGGTACGAGCAGTACTTC
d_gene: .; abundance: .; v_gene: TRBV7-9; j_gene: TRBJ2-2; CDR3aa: CASSLGAGDTGELFF; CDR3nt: TGTGCCAGCAGCTTAGGGGCAGGGGACACCGGGGAGCTGTTTTTT
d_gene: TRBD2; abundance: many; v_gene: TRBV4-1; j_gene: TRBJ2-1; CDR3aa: CASSQVDMGLAVYNEQFF; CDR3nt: TGCGCCAGCAGCCAAGTCGACATGGGACTAGCAGTGTACAATGAGCAGTTCTTC
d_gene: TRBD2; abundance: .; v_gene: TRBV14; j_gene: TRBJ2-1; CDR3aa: CASSRGLAGGNEQFF; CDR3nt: TGTGCCAGCAGCAGAGGACTAGCGGGAGGAAATGAGCAGTTCTTC
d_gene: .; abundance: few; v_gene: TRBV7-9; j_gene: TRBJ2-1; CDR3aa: CASSSRQGQNNEQFF; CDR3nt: TGTGCCAGCAGCTCCCGTCAGGGTCAAAACAATGAGCAGTTCTTC
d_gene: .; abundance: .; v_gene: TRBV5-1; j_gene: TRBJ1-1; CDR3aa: CASSLGQQTNTEAFF; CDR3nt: TGCGCCAGCAGCTTAGGACAGCAGACGAACACTGAAGCTTTCTTT
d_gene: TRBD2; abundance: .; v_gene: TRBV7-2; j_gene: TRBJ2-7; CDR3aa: CASSPLAGEGEQYF; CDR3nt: TGTGCCAGCAGCCCGCTAGCGGGAGAGGGTGAGCAGTACTTC
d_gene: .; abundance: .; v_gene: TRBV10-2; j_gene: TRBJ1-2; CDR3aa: CASSVSGQGPNYGYTF; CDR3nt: TGCGCCAGCAGTGTTAGCGGACAAGGGCCTAACTATGGCTACACCTTC
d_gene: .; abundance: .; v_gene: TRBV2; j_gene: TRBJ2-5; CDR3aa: CASSIRFQETQYF; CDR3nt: TGTGCCAGCAGTATCCGGTTTCAAGAGACCCAGTACTTC
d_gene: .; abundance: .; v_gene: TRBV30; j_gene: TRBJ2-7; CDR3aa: CAWSRGRGYDQYF; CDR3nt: TGTGCCTGGAGTCGAGGAAGGGGCTACGATCAGTACTTC
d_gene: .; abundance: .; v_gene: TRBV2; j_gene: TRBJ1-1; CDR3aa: CASSEASGRGEAFF; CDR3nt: TGTGCCAGCAGTGAAGCAAGCGGACGGGGTGAAGCTTTCTTT
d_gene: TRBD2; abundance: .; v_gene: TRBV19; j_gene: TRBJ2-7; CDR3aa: CASSMGLADSYEQYF; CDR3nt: TGTGCCAGTAGTATGGGACTAGCGGATAGCTACGAGCAGTACTTC
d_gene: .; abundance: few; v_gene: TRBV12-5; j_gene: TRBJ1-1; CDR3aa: CASGLVHLGSNRNTEAFF; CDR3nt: TGTGCTAGTGGTTTGGTACATTTAGGGAGTAACCGGAACACTGAAGCTTTCTTT
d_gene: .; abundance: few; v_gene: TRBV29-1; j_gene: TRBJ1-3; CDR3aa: CSVAPLSGFGNTIYF; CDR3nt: TGCAGCGTGGCACCCCTTTCGGGGTTTGGAAACACCATATATTTT
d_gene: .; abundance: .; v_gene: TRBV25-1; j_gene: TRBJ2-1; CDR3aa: CASSDRVVPYNEQFF; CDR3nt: TGTGCCAGCAGTGACAGGGTGGTTCCTTACAATGAGCAGTTCTTC
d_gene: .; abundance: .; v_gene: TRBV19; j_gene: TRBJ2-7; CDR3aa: CASSSRDNEQYF; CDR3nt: TGTGCCAGTAGTTCCCGGGACAACGAGCAGTACTTC
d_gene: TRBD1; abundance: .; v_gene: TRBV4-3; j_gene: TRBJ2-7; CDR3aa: CASSQEAGGELTYEQYF; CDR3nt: TGCGCCAGCAGCCAAGAAGCAGGGGGCGAACTTACCTACGAGCAGTACTTC
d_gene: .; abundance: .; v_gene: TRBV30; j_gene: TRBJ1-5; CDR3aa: CAWSSQGNQPQHF; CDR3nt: TGTGCCTGGAGTTCCCAGGGTAATCAGCCCCAGCATTTT
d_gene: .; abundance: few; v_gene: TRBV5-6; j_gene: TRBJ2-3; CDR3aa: CASSLVTANTDTQYF; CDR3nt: TGTGCCAGCAGCTTGGTAACAGCAAACACAGATACGCAGTATTTT
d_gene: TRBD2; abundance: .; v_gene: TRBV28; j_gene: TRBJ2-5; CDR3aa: CASSLRGTSGQGAQYF; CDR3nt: TGTGCCAGCAGTTTAAGGGGGACTAGCGGCCAGGGGGCCCAGTACTTC
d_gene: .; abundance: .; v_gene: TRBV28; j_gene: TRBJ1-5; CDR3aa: CASSSPQGFNQPQHF; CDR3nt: TGTGCCAGCAGTTCCCCTCAGGGATTCAATCAGCCCCAGCATTTT
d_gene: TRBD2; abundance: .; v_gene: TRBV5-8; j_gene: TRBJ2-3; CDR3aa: CASSHGASGRHTQYF; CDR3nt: TGTGCCAGCAGCCATGGCGCTAGCGGGAGGCATACGCAGTATTTT
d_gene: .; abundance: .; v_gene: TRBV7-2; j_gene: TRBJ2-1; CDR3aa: CASSPGGGGANEQFF; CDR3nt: TGTGCCAGCAGCCCGGGGGGCGGGGGTGCGAATGAGCAGTTCTTC
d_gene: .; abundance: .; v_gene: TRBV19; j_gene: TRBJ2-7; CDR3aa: CASSITGSYEQYF; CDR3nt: TGTGCCAGTAGTATTACTGGTTCCTACGAGCAGTACTTC
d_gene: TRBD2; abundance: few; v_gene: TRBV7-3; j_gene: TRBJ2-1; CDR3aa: CASSLTAGVPYNEQFF; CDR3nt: TGTGCCAGCAGCTTAACGGCGGGAGTTCCGTACAATGAGCAGTTCTTC
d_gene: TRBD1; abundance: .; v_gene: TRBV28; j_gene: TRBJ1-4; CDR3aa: CASTSQGGGTNEKLFF; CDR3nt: TGTGCCAGCACCTCGCAAGGGGGCGGGACTAATGAAAAACTGTTTTTT